Below, 26 T cell receptor beta chains from the same sample are listed, as sequenced in a study of blood T cells in healthy people across ages (dated by TCRdb to about 2015). To prepare the library, 5' RACE was applied. Sequencing used an Illumina HiSeq 2500. A second PCR of roughly 7 to 11 cycles was performed with a sample-barcoded 5' primer and a J-beta primer mix. Clones were called with MiXCR by TCRdb after fastp trimmed the public reads at Q25, and only in-frame beta chains were retained. Rows with a matching CDR3 protein are joined into one entry that keeps the most common DNA and genes. The sample yields approximately 730,000 distinct CDR3 sequences; approximately 39% were counted once. Less than 25% of the sample comes from the top ten. Input material: blood. The source is a woman aged 55-75 years in good health.

V and J are TRBV28 and TRBJ1-5; D remains ambiguous. The germline V gene encodes CDR1 MDHEN and CDR2 SYDVKM. CDR3 size: 12 residues. V was cut by 3 bases and J by 5 bases, with 5 bases left in between. The CDR3 DNA reads as TGTGCCAGCAGTTTGTATGATCAGCCCCAGCATTTT. It yields the protein CASSLYDQPQHF.

This clonotype occurred once. The chain combines TRBV10-3 with TRBJ1-2; possible D gene TRBD1, 5 bases. Between the trimmed V and J ends, which lost 2 bases and 4 bases, there was a span of 11 bases. Germline loops: CDR1 ENHRY, CDR2 SYGVKD. The CDR3 consists of 14 residues. CDR3 bases: TGTGCCATCAGTGAGAGTAAAGGGGTCTATGGCTACACCTTC. As protein: CAISESKGVYGYTF.

This clonotype came up many times. The rearrangement joins TRBV10-3 to TRBJ2-1; 10 bases fit TRBD1. Per germline, CDR1 ENHRY and CDR2 SYGVKD. The CDR3 length is 12 residues. V gave up 10 bases and J gave up 7 bases; unmatched junction bases: 4. CDR3 coding DNA: TGTGCCAGCCGGGACAGGGGTAATGAGCAGTTCTTC. It specifies CASRDRGNEQFF.

DNA of the CDR3: TGTGCCAGCAGTTTAATTAACGGGGGGGCCAATAGTTACGAGCAGTACTTC. It specifies CASSLINGGANSYEQYF. The chain uses TRBV7-2 and TRBJ2-7; 8 bases fit TRBD2. The germline gives CDR1 SGHTA, CDR2 FQGNSA. The V segment lost 6 bases and the J segment 4 bases; nucleotides outside the gene matches: 17. CDR3 length equals 17 residues.

The J gene is TRBJ2-5, the V gene TRBV7-3; D uncertain. There are 18 residues in the CDR3. V dropped 5 bases and J dropped 0 bases, with 22 bases sitting between them. CDR1 is SGHTA and CDR2 is FQGTGA in the germline V gene. CDR3 loop: CASSHPEPTRKYQETQYF. Here the CDR3 DNA reads TGTGCCAGCAGCCACCCAGAGCCGACTCGAAAGTACCAAGAGACCCAGTACTTC.

The chain carries TRBV11-2 and TRBJ2-3, with 11 nucleotides matching TRBD2. Germline V CDR1 and CDR2: SGHAT, FQNNGV. This CDR3 has 15 amino acids. Trimming removed 3 bases from V and 4 bases from J; junction bases left unmatched: 3. CDR3 coding DNA: TGTGCCAGCAGCTTCAGGACTAGCGGGCCAGATACGCAGTATTTT. This gives the protein CASSFRTSGPDTQYF.

The rearrangement joins TRBV7-8 to TRBJ1-1; D call uncertain. There are 14 residues in the CDR3. Germline assignment: CDR1 SGHVS and CDR2 FQNEAQ. V was trimmed by 0 bases and J by 1 base, leaving 6 bases between them. The CDR3 loop is CASSLALSNTEAFF. The CDR3 DNA is TGTGCCAGCAGCTTAGCGCTCTCGAACACTGAAGCTTTCTTT.

J is TRBJ1-5 and V is TRBV20-1, with D perhaps TRBD1 (5 bases). This CDR3 is 13 amino acids long. CDR1 is DFQATT and CDR2 is SNEGSKA in the germline V gene (reference sequence). The V end was cut by 6 bases, the J end by 5 bases, with 14 bases between. The CDR3 coding sequence is TGCAGTGCGGGCGGGGGTTCGGATCAGCCCCAGCATTTT. Protein: CSAGGGSDQPQHF.

This clonotype was detected only a few times. The genes are TRBV29-1 and TRBJ1-4, with D maybe TRBD1 (6 bases). The V gene's germline CDR1 is SQVTM and CDR2 ANQGSEA. Deletions cut 6 bases from V and 3 bases from J, with 17 bases between. This CDR3 region has 15 residues. CDR3 nucleotides: TGCAGCGTCGCCTGGGGGCCAGGCCCTAATGAAAAACTGTTTTTT. Protein sequence: CSVAWGPGPNEKLFF.

Points on this clonotype: Given a much more abundant clone one base away, this may be a read error. The rearrangement uses TRBV20-1 and TRBJ2-1; 7 bases match TRBD2. Germline CDR1 and CDR2: DFQATT and SNEGSKA (reference sequence). There are 13 residues in the CDR3. Trimming removed 3 bases from V and 7 bases from J; junction bases left unmatched: 6. The CDR3 spells CSASWLAGNEQFF. In DNA form, the CDR3 reads TGCAGTGCTAGTTGGTTAGCGGGTAATGAGCAGTTCTTC.

This clonotype appeared a few times. The rearrangement uses TRBV12-3 or TRBV12-4 and TRBJ2-1, with TRBD2 identical over 8 bases. The CDR3 has 16 amino acids. V shed 6 bases and J 2 bases; nucleotides not matched to a gene: 9. The CDR3 loop reads CASRFYGGGTYNEQFF. CDR3 in DNA: TGTGCCAGCAGATTCTACGGCGGGGGGACCTACAATGAGCAGTTCTTC.

The chain combines TRBV7-2 with TRBJ1-1; perhaps TRBD1 as D (5 bases). CDR3 length: 17 amino acids. Germline CDR1 SGHTA, CDR2 FQGNSA. The ends were cut back, 2 bases at V and 4 bases at J, with 20 bases in the middle. The CDR3 spells CASSLIPQGGGRTEAFF. CDR3 sequence (DNA): TGTGCCAGCAGCTTAATCCCCCAGGGCGGGGGACGCACTGAAGCTTTCTTT.

The V call is TRBV12-3 or TRBV12-4, the J call TRBJ2-1; D perhaps matches TRBD1 (6 bases). Trimming cost V 3 bases and J 6 bases, with 12 bases left between them. The CDR3 totals 14 residues. CDR3 nucleotides: TGTGCCAGCAGTTTGAGGCAGGGGCGCAATGAGCAGTTCTTC. It codes for CASSLRQGRNEQFF.

Concerning this clonotype itself: Relative to the germline gene, one junction end is altered; a read error may explain this. The V gene is TRBV7-7, the J gene TRBJ2-3; 13 bases fit TRBD2. This CDR3 spans 17 amino acids. Germline-derived CDR1 and CDR2 are SSHAT and FNYEAQ (reference sequence). Here the CDR3 reads CASSKGLAGDTPDTQYF. The DNA for the CDR3 is TGTGCTAGCAGCAAAGGACTAGCGGGAGATACCCCAGATACGCAGTATTTT.

For the CDR3, the DNA is TGTGCCAGCAGCGCTACCGACAGCCCGGCAGCCGACTACGAGCAGTACTTC. Amino acids: CASSATDSPAADYEQYF. The chain has TRBV9 and TRBJ2-7, with a tentative D call TRBD1 (5 bases). V was pared by 3 bases and J by 3 bases, with 22 bases between. Germline V gene lookup returns CDR1 SGDLS and CDR2 YYNGEE. This CDR3 has 17 residues.

The V call is TRBV4-2, the J call TRBJ1-2; no clear D. The CDR3 covers 15 residues. Trimming cost V 1 base and J 1 base, with 10 bases left between them. Germline loops: CDR1 LGHNA, CDR2 YNFKEQ. The chain's CDR3 is CASSQGPGVNYGYTF. The CDR3 DNA is TGTGCCAGCAGCCAAGGTCCGGGAGTTAACTATGGCTACACCTTC.

The sample holds a few counts of this clonotype. The chain links TRBV10-3 to TRBJ2-1; 7 nucleotides match TRBD2. CDR3 size: 15 residues. CDR1 ENHRY and CDR2 SYGVKD come from the germline V gene. The V segment lost 8 bases and the J segment 8 bases; nucleotides outside the gene matches: 15. The CDR3 here is CAIGFGGSAGDEQFF. The CDR3 DNA follows: TGTGCCATCGGCTTTGGCGGGAGCGCTGGGGATGAGCAGTTCTTC.

This clonotype was seen a handful of times. The V and J genes are TRBV20-1 and TRBJ2-1, with 8 positions matching TRBD2. This CDR3 has 14 residues. Trimming removed 3 bases from V and 9 bases from J; junction bases left unmatched: 10. The germline V gene has CDR1 DFQATT and CDR2 SNEGSKA (reference sequence). As DNA, the CDR3 is TGCAGTGCTAGGAGTAAGCGGGAGTTCGGTGAGCAGTTCTTC. Translated, it gives CSARSKREFGEQFF.

The chain couples TRBV12-5 to TRBJ2-5, with D uncertain. This CDR3 comprises 14 residues. CDR1 and CDR2 from the germline V gene are LGHNT and FRNRAP. V was cut by 1 base and J by 2 bases, with 8 bases left in between. The CDR3 sequence: CASGLDGEQETQYF. CDR3 DNA sequence: TGTGCTAGTGGTTTGGACGGAGAACAAGAGACCCAGTACTTC. The whole variable domain, remainder taken from reference TRBV12-5 and TRBJ2-5, is DARVTQTPRHKVTEMGQEVTMRCQPILGHNTVFWYRQTMMQGLELLAYFRNRAPLDDSGMPKDRFSAEMPDATLATLKIQPSEPRDSAVYFCASGLDGEQETQYFGPGTRLLVL.

CDR3 sequence reads: CASSTWTAAAFF. The CDR3 bases are TGTGCCAGCAGTACCTGGACGGCGGCGGCTTTCTTT. J is TRBJ1-1 and V is TRBV7-9; D ambiguous. V lost 6 bases and J 11 bases, leaving 16 bases between the germline ends. The germline gives CDR1 SEHNR, CDR2 FQNEAQ (reference sequence). This CDR3 is 12 amino acids long.

This chain joins TRBV21-1 and TRBJ2-7; the table assigns TRBD2, which was not confirmed against the DNA. TRBV21-1 has pseudogene status. The CDR3 length is 16 residues. The DNA for the CDR3 is TGTGCCAGCAGCAAATGGTGGCTAGCGGGAGTGTACGAGCAGTACTTC. Translating gives CASSKWWLAGVYEQYF.

This chain links TRBV20-1 with TRBJ1-1; TRBD1 is a possible D gene (5 bases). The CDR3 sequence is 14 residues long. V lost 6 bases, J lost 5 bases, and 19 bases lay in between. Germline CDR1 is DFQATT and CDR2 is SNEGSKA (reference sequence). CDR3 in DNA: TGCAGTGCCCCGAAAAGCGGTCAGGGTACTGAAGCTTTCTTT. Encoded protein: CSAPKSGQGTEAFF.

The gene calls are TRBV5-1 and TRBJ1-5; D call uncertain. V was trimmed by 5 bases and J by 5 bases, leaving 17 bases between them. Germline-derived CDR1 and CDR2 are SGHRS and YFSETQ. CDR3 length: 15 residues. The DNA of the CDR3 is TGCGCCAGCAGTGAGACCCCTTCCGGGCATCAGCCCCAGCATTTT. Encoded protein: CASSETPSGHQPQHF.

This clonotype came up once. J is TRBJ1-4 and V is TRBV25-1, with D perhaps TRBD1 (6 bases). V lost 4 bases, J lost 5 bases, and 8 bases lay in between. This CDR3 region has 13 residues. CDR1 is MGHDK, CDR2 SYGVNS, per germline. CDR3 bases: TGTGCCAGCAGTGCTGGACAGAATGAAAAACTGTTTTTT. Translated: CASSAGQNEKLFF.

The chain links TRBV4-2 to TRBJ2-5, with 11 bases lining up with TRBD2. The CDR3 is 15 residues long. The trim removed 3 bases at V and 11 bases at J, leaving 11 bases unmatched. Germline V CDR1 and CDR2: LGHNA, YNFKEQ. CDR3 nucleotide sequence: TGTGCCAGCAGCCAGTTAGCGGGGGGGGACAATGAGCAGTACTTC. As protein: CASSQLAGGDNEQYF.

This clonotype occurred a few times. V is TRBV4-1 and J is TRBJ1-1, with D unresolved. This CDR3 region has 14 residues. The germline V gene encodes CDR1 MGHRA and CDR2 YSYEKL. The V gene lost 1 base and the J gene lost 7 bases, with 13 bases spanning the gap. The DNA for the CDR3 is TGCGCCAGCAGCCAAGTCGGGGATGTGGATGAAGCTTTCTTT. Protein: CASSQVGDVDEAFF.